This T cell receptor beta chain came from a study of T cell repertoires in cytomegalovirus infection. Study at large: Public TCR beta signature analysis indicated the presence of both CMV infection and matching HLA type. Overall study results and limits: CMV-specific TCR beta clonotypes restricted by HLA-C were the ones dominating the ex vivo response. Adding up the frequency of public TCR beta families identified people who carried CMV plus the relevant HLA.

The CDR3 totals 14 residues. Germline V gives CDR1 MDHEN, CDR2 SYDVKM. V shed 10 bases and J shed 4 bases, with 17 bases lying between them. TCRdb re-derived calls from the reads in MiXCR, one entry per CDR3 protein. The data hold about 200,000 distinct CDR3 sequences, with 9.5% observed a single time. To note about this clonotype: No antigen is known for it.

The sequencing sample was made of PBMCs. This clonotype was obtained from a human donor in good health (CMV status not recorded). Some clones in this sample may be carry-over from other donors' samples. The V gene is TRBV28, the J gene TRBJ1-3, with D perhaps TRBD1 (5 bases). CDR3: CATLGGELGNTIYF. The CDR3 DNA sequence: TGTGCCACCCTTGGGGGGGAACTGGGAAACACCATATATTTT.